This entry lists 26 T cell receptor beta chains sequenced from one sample in a study of T cell repertoires in cytomegalovirus infection. Their target antigens are unknown. TCRdb processed the reads anew with MiXCR; each CDR3 protein has one entry. The sample lists about 770,000 distinct CDR3 sequences, roughly 29% seen once, with 13% in the top ten. Material: cultured CD8+ T cells from PBMCs, obtained from culture after CMV antigen stimulation. The receptors were sampled from a human donor in good health (CMV status not recorded). Some clones in this sample may be carry-over from other donors' samples.

In its sample, this clonotype was seen a few times. The chain is built from TRBV19 and TRBJ2-1; 9 nucleotides match TRBD2. The CDR3 covers 18 residues. In germline, CDR1 is LNHDA, CDR2 SQIVND (reference sequence). J lost 2 bases, V lost 8 bases, and 16 bases had no gene match. For the CDR3, the DNA is TGTGCCAGTGAGGGGGACCCGCTCGGCGGGGGGGCCTACAATGAGCAGTTCTTC. Translated: CASEGDPLGGGAYNEQFF.

In its sample, this clonotype was seen many times. The CDR3 sequence: CASSLGPGQHDNSPLHF. The DNA for the CDR3 is TGTGCCAGCAGCCTCGGACCGGGACAGCACGATAATTCACCCCTCCACTTT. The rearrangement uses TRBV7-9 and TRBJ1-6; 7 bases match TRBD1. Looked up from germline, CDR1 is SEHNR and CDR2 is FQNEAQ (reference sequence). Losses at the gene ends were 5 bases for V and 5 bases for J; bases not matched to a gene: 12. The CDR3 has 17 residues.

The rearrangement joins TRBV12-3 or TRBV12-4 to TRBJ1-4; D is possibly TRBD1 (5 bases). V was shortened by 7 bases and J by 5 bases, with 17 bases between the two germline ends. This CDR3 spans 15 amino acids. The CDR3 DNA sequence: TGTGCCAGCACTCCCCCCGGGGGAGTCAATGAAAAACTGTTTTTT. Amino acids: CASTPPGGVNEKLFF.

This clonotype came up a few times. The rearrangement uses TRBV2 and TRBJ2-1; TRBD1 might be the D (7 bases). V lost 8 bases, J lost 7 bases, and 12 bases lay in between. Germline lookup yields CDR1 SNHLY and CDR2 FYNNEI. This CDR3 comprises 12 residues. DNA for the CDR3: TGTGCCAGCCCCAGGGGGAGGAATGAGCAGTTCTTC. Protein sequence: CASPRGRNEQFF.

This clonotype was observed a handful of times. V usage is TRBV19 and J usage is TRBJ1-1; D not resolved. Germline V CDR1 and CDR2: LNHDA, SQIVND (reference sequence). V gave up 5 bases and J gave up 7 bases, with 8 bases separating them. CDR3 length: 11 residues. The CDR3 region is CASSAGFEAFF. The CDR3 DNA is TGTGCCAGTAGTGCGGGCTTTGAAGCTTTCTTT.

This chain joins TRBV2 and TRBJ2-4; perhaps TRBD1 as D (6 bases). V dropped 7 bases and J dropped 2 bases, with 12 bases sitting between them. The CDR3 has 14 residues. Germline V lookup: CDR1 SNHLY, CDR2 FYNNEI. CDR3 region: CASTRTVSKNIQYF. For the CDR3, the DNA is TGTGCCAGCACCCGGACAGTTTCCAAAAACATTCAGTACTTC. Filled out from reference TRBV2 and TRBJ2-4, the complete variable domain reads EPEVTQTPSHQVTQMGQEVILRCVPISNHLYFYWYRQILGQKVEFLVSFYNNEISEKSEIFDDQFSVERPDGSNFTLKIRSTKLEDSAMYFCASTRTVSKNIQYFGAGTRLSVL.

This clonotype was seen a few times. CDR3 protein: CASGFRDRYIQETQYF. CDR3 nucleotide sequence: TGTGCTAGTGGTTTCCGGGACAGGTACATCCAAGAGACCCAGTACTTC. This chain joins TRBV12-5 and TRBJ2-5; 8 bases are shared with TRBD1. Unmatched junction bases numbered 7, after V lost 3 bases and J lost 1 base. There are 16 residues in the CDR3. Germline V gene data show CDR1 as LGHNT and CDR2 as FRNRAP.

This clonotype was seen more than once but under ten times. V and J are TRBV5-4 and TRBJ2-2; 9 nucleotides line up with TRBD1. The V segment lost 2 bases and the J segment 3 bases; nucleotides outside the gene matches: 2. This CDR3 spans 15 amino acids. Germline lookup yields CDR1 SGHNT and CDR2 YYREEE (reference sequence). CDR3 sequence: CASSFGQGHTGELFF. The CDR3 bases are TGTGCCAGCAGCTTTGGACAGGGGCACACCGGGGAGCTGTTTTTT. Drawing the rest from reference TRBV5-4 and TRBJ2-2, the complete variable domain is ETGVTQSPTHLIKTRGQQVTLRCSSQSGHNTVSWYQQALGQGPQFIFQYYREEENGRGNFPPRFSGLQFPNYSSELNVNALELDDSALYLCASSFGQGHTGELFFGEGSRLTVL.

This chain links TRBV6-6 with TRBJ1-2; D uncertain. V gave up 4 bases and J gave up 5 bases, with 8 bases separating them. Germline V gene sequence: CDR1 MNHNY, CDR2 SVGAGI (reference sequence). This CDR3 is 12 amino acids long. Here the CDR3 DNA reads TGTGCCAGCAGTTCCCTAATGTATGGCTACACCTTC. Its translation: CASSSLMYGYTF.

The sample holds a few counts of this clonotype. The gene calls are TRBV19 and TRBJ2-1; 7 positions match TRBD1. The length of the CDR3 is 15 residues. The ends lost 4 bases at V and 12 bases at J; junction bases unmatched: 15. Germline V gives CDR1 LNHDA, CDR2 SQIVND (reference sequence). The CDR3 here is CASSKVPGGAKGQFF. CDR3 coding DNA: TGTGCCAGTAGTAAGGTTCCAGGGGGTGCAAAGGGGCAGTTCTTC.

The rearrangement links TRBV5-1 to TRBJ1-3; TRBD1 is a possible D gene (5 bases). The germline V gene has CDR1 SGHRS and CDR2 YFSETQ. There are 15 residues in the CDR3. Trimming removed 1 base from V and 0 bases from J, with 8 bases in between. The CDR3, as DNA: TGCGCCAGCAGCTTGCCAGGGAGCTCTGGAAACACCATATATTTT. Translated: CASSLPGSSGNTIYF.

This rearrangement joins TRBV4-1 to TRBJ1-5; D remains ambiguous. V gave up 1 base and J gave up 0 bases, with 7 bases separating them. The CDR3 loop spans 15 amino acids. Germline loops: CDR1 MGHRA, CDR2 YSYEKL. CDR3 region: CASSQVADSNQPQHF. The CDR3 DNA follows: TGCGCCAGCAGCCAAGTTGCGGATAGCAATCAGCCCCAGCATTTT.

This sequence joins TRBV13 and TRBJ2-1; D perhaps matches TRBD1 (6 bases). The CDR3 is 15 residues long. CDR1 is PRHDT, CDR2 FYEKMQ, per germline (reference sequence). The V and J ends lost 2 bases and 1 base respectively, with 9 bases between them. The CDR3 DNA sequence: TGTGCCAGCAGCTTATGGGGGCAGTCCTACAATGAGCAGTTCTTC. It yields the protein CASSLWGQSYNEQFF.

The DNA for the CDR3 is TGCGCCAGCAGTTCGGGCTATGAAGCTTTCTTT. Its protein product is CASSSGYEAFF. V usage is TRBV5-1 and J usage is TRBJ1-1; D is uncertain. Germline V lookup: CDR1 SGHRS, CDR2 YFSETQ. Trimming cost V 5 bases and J 7 bases, with 9 bases left between them. The CDR3 spans 11 residues.

The chain carries TRBV27 and TRBJ1-5, with D hard to call. The CDR3 loop spans 16 amino acids. V lost 0 bases, J lost 0 bases, and 9 bases lay in between. Per the germline V gene, CDR1 is MNHEY and CDR2 is SMNVEV (reference sequence). The DNA for the CDR3 is TGTGCCAGCAGTTTATCTTACAGAGATAGCAATCAGCCCCAGCATTTT. Protein product: CASSLSYRDSNQPQHF.

The J gene is TRBJ1-3, the V gene TRBV2; maybe TRBD1 (6 bases). Germline CDR1 is SNHLY and CDR2 is FYNNEI. Trimming pared 11 bases from V and 2 bases from J, leaving 19 bases between. The CDR3 totals 15 residues. CDR3 DNA sequence: TGTGCCCTCGTACCAAGGGGGTGGGCTGGAAACACCATATATTTT. Protein product: CALVPRGWAGNTIYF.

There are many counts of this clonotype. The rearrangement joins TRBV7-2 to TRBJ2-1; TRBD2 matches 10 bases. The CDR3 totals 16 residues. CDR1 is SGHTA, CDR2 FQGNSA, per germline. The V gene end was trimmed by 5 bases and the J gene end by 4 bases; junction bases not matched to a gene: 8. This CDR3 is CASSPRVTSGYNEQFF. The CDR3 bases are TGTGCCAGCAGCCCACGCGTGACTAGCGGGTACAATGAGCAGTTCTTC.

The rearrangement links TRBV24-1 to TRBJ2-1; 7 nucleotides line up with TRBD2. This CDR3 region has 16 residues. The germline V gene encodes CDR1 KGHDR and CDR2 SFDVKD. Trimming at V came to 0 bases and at J to 0 bases, leaving 1 base not matched to a gene. The CDR3 sequence: CATSDLSGVSYNEQFF. The CDR3 DNA follows: TGTGCCACCAGTGATTTGAGCGGGGTCTCCTACAATGAGCAGTTCTTC.

There are a few counts of this clonotype. The chain's CDR3 is CASSLSGYSNTGELFF. CDR3 nucleotide sequence: TGTGCCAGCAGCCTCTCAGGATACTCGAACACCGGGGAGCTGTTTTTT. The chain recombines TRBV6-2 or TRBV6-3 with TRBJ2-2; D call uncertain. The germline CDR1 and CDR2 sequences are MNHEY and SVGEGT. The CDR3 sequence is 16 residues long. Trimming removed 6 bases from V and 0 bases from J, with 14 bases in between.

The gene calls are TRBV19 and TRBJ1-2; tentative D call: TRBD1 (5 bases). CDR1 LNHDA and CDR2 SQIVND come from the germline V gene (reference sequence). V lost 4 bases and J lost 7, with 10 bases in between. The CDR3 has 12 residues. The CDR3 here is CASSTGAVGYTF. For the CDR3, the DNA is TGTGCCAGTAGTACCGGGGCAGTTGGCTACACCTTC.

The V and J genes are TRBV5-1 and TRBJ2-5; D is undetermined. The length of the CDR3 is 14 residues. Per the germline V gene, CDR1 is SGHRS and CDR2 is YFSETQ. V gave up 0 bases and J gave up 5 bases, with 11 bases separating them. CDR3 sequence (DNA): TGCGCCAGCAGCTTGGCCCCCGGGCTTGAGACCCAGTACTTC. This encodes CASSLAPGLETQYF.

This chain joins TRBV19 and TRBJ1-5, with D possibly being TRBD1 (6 bases). From germline, CDR1 is LNHDA and CDR2 SQIVND (reference sequence). The V and J ends lost 3 bases and 9 bases respectively, with 9 bases between them. The CDR3 runs 12 residues. The CDR3 spells CASSIGTWPQHF. Written as DNA, the CDR3 is TGTGCCAGTAGTATCGGGACATGGCCCCAGCATTTT.

This clonotype was picked up a small number of times. The chain uses TRBV19 and TRBJ1-3; D not certain. The ends were cut back, 5 bases at V and 0 bases at J, with 11 bases in the middle. The CDR3 totals 15 residues. Germline CDR1 LNHDA, CDR2 SQIVND (reference sequence). CDR3 sequence (DNA): TGTGCCAGTAGTTCCCGGGATAGCTCTGGAAACACCATATATTTT. Translation gives CASSSRDSSGNTIYF.

This chain links TRBV28 with TRBJ1-5; D call uncertain. Trimming removed 7 bases from V and 0 bases from J, with 13 bases in between. From germline, CDR1 is MDHEN and CDR2 SYDVKM. The CDR3 totals 15 residues. The CDR3 DNA follows: TGTGCCAGCAAGGATGTAGATTATAGCAATCAGCCCCAGCATTTT. Translation gives CASKDVDYSNQPQHF.

This clonotype was counted a few times. The rearrangement joins TRBV12-3 or TRBV12-4 to TRBJ2-5; 8 nucleotides align to TRBD1. This CDR3 is 14 amino acids long. V was pared by 2 bases and J by 5 bases, with 4 bases of the junction left unmatched. CDR3 sequence reads: CASSLYRGEETQYF. The DNA of the CDR3 is TGTGCCAGCAGTTTATACAGGGGGGAGGAGACCCAGTACTTC.

The chain recombines TRBV23-1 with TRBJ2-5, with D possibly being TRBD2 (5 bases). TRBV23-1 is classed as an ORF, of uncertain function. Trimming left V 7 bases short and J 6 bases short, with 15 bases between. The CDR3 has 13 amino acids. CDR3 amino acids: CASNNMGEKTQYF. As DNA, the CDR3 is TGCGCCAGCAACAATATGGGAGAGAAGACCCAGTACTTC.